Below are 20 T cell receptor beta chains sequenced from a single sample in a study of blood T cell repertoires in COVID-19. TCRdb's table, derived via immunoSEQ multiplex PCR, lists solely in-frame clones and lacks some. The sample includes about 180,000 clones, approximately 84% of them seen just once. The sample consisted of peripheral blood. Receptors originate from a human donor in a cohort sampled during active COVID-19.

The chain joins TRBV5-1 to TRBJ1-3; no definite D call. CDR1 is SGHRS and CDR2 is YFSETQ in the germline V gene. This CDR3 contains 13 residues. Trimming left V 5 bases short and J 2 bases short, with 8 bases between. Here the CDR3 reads CASSEAPGNTIYF. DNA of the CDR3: TGCGCCAGCAGTGAGGCCCCTGGAAACACCATATATTTT.

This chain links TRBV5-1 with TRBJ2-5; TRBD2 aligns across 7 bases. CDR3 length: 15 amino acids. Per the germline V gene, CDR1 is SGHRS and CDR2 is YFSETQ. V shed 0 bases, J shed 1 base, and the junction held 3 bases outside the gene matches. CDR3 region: CASSLGGGVQETQYF. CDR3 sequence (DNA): TGCGCCAGCAGCTTGGGTGGGGGGGTCCAAGAGACCCAGTACTTC.

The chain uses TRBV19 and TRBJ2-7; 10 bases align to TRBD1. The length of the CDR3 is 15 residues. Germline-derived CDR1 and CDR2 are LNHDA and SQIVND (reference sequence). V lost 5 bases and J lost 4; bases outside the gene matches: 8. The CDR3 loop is CASSPGTGERYEQYF. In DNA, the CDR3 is TGTGCCAGTAGTCCCGGGACAGGGGAACGGTACGAGCAGTACTTC. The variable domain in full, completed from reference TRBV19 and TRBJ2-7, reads DGGITQSPKYLFRKEGQNVTLSCEQNLNHDAMYWYRQDPGQGLRLIYYSQIVNDFQKGDIAEGYSVSREKKESFPLTVTSAQKNPTAFYLCASSPGTGERYEQYFGPGTRLTVT.

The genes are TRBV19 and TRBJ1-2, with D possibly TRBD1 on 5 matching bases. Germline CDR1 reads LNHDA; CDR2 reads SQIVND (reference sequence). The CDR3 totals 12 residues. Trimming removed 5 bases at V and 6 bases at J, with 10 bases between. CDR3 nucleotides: TGTGCCAGTAGTCCCCCGGGGGATGGCTACACCTTC. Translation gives CASSPPGDGYTF.

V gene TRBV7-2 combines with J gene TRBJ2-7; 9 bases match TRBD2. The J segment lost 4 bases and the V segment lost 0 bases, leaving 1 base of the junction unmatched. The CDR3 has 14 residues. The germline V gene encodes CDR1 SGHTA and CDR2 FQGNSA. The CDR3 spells CASSLAGLAYEQYF. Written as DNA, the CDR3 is TGTGCCAGCAGCTTAGCCGGACTAGCGTACGAGCAGTACTTC.

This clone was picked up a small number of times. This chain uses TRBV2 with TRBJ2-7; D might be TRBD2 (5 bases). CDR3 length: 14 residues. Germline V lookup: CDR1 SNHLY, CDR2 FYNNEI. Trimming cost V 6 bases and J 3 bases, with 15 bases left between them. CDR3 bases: TGTGCCAGCAGGGCGAGGGCCCGATACTACGAGCAGTACTTC. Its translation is CASRARARYYEQYF.

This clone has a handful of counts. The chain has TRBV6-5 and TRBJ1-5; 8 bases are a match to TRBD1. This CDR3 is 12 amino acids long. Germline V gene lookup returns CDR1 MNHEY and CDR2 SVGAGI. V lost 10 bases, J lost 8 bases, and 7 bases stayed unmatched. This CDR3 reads CAIGQGIKPQHF. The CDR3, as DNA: TGTGCCATCGGACAGGGCATAAAGCCCCAGCATTTT.

The CDR3 region is CASSGEAGGVETQYF. In nucleotides, the CDR3 is TGTGCCAGCAGCGGGGAAGCGGGGGGTGTGGAGACCCAGTACTTC. J is TRBJ2-5 and V is TRBV9; 9 positions match TRBD2. CDR1 is SGDLS and CDR2 is YYNGEE in the germline V gene. This CDR3 has 15 amino acids. Trimming at V came to 3 bases and at J to 5 bases, leaving 8 bases not matched to a gene.

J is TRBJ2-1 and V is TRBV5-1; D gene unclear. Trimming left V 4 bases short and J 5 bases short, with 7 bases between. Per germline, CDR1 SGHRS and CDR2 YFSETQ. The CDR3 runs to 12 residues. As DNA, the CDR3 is TGCGCCAGCAGCATGCAGGACAATGAGCAGTTCTTC. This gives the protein CASSMQDNEQFF.

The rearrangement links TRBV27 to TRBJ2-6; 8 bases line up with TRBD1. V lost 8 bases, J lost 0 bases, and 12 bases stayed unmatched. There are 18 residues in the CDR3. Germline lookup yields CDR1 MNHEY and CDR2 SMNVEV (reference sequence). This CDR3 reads CASREEGQGLSGANVLTF. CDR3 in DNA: TGTGCCAGCCGCGAAGAAGGACAGGGACTCTCTGGGGCCAACGTCCTGACTTTC.

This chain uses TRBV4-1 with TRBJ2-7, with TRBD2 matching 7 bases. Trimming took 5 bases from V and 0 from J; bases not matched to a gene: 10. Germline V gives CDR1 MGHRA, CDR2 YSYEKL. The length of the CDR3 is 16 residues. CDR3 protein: CASSGGLAGVSYEQYF. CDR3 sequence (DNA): TGCGCCAGCAGCGGCGGTTTGGCGGGGGTCTCCTACGAGCAGTACTTC.

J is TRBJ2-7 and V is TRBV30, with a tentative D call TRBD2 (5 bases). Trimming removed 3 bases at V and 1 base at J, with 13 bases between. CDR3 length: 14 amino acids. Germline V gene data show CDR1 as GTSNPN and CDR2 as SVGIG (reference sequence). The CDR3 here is CAWSAGARSYEQYF. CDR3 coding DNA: TGTGCCTGGAGCGCGGGCGCTAGGTCCTACGAGCAGTACTTC.

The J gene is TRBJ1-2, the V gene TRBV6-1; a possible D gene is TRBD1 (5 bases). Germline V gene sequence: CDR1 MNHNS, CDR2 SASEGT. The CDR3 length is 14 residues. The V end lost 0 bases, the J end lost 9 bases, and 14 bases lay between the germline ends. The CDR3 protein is CASSEAPRVLSYTF. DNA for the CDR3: TGTGCCAGCAGTGAAGCGCCCAGGGTTCTAAGCTACACCTTC.

CDR3 amino acids: CASSILDRSVEQYF. In DNA form, the CDR3 reads TGTGCCAGTAGTATCCTGGACAGGTCGGTCGAGCAGTACTTC. The chain uses TRBV19 and TRBJ2-7; 7 bases line up with TRBD1. The CDR3 length is 14 residues. Germline V gives CDR1 LNHDA, CDR2 SQIVND (reference sequence). Trimming cost V 3 bases and J 6 bases; bases outside gene matches: 8. Variable domain in full (rest from reference TRBV19 and TRBJ2-7): DGGITQSPKYLFRKEGQNVTLSCEQNLNHDAMYWYRQDPGQGLRLIYYSQIVNDFQKGDIAEGYSVSREKKESFPLTVTSAQKNPTAFYLCASSILDRSVEQYFGPGTRLTVT.

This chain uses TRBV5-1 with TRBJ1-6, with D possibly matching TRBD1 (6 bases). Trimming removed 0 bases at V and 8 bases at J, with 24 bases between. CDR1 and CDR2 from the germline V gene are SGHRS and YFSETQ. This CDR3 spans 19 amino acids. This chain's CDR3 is CASSLAPGQRPEVDSPLHF. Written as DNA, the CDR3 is TGCGCCAGCAGCTTGGCCCCGGGACAAAGACCGGAGGTAGATTCACCCCTCCACTTT.

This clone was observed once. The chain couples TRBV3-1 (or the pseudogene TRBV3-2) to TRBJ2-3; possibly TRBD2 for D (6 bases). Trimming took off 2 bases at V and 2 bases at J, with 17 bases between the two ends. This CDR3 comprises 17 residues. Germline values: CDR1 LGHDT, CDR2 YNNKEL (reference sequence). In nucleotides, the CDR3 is TGTGCCAGCAGCCAAAGGAGGGGAGCGGTGCACACAGATACGCAGTATTTT. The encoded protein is CASSQRRGAVHTDTQYF.

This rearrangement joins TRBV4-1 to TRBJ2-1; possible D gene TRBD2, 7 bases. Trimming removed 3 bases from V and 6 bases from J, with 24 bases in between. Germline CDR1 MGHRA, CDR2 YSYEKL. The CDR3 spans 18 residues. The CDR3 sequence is CASSQGGGGGPASNEQFF. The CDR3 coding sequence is TGCGCCAGCAGCCAGGGGGGCGGCGGGGGCCCCGCCAGCAATGAGCAGTTCTTC.

The CDR3 nucleotides read TGTGCCAGCACGGGTGGGACAGAGTGGAACTATGGCTACACCTTC. The encoded protein is CASTGGTEWNYGYTF. The rearrangement joins TRBV9 to TRBJ1-2, with TRBD1 matching 7 bases. The junction had 10 bases not matched to a gene; V was cut back by 6 bases and J by 2 bases. The CDR3 is 15 amino acids. Germline V gene sequence: CDR1 SGDLS, CDR2 YYNGEE. Full variable domain (remainder filled in from reference TRBV9 and TRBJ1-2): DSGVTQTPKHLITATGQRVTLRCSPRSGDLSVYWYQQSLDQGLQFLIQYYNGEERAKGNILERFSAQQFPDLHSELNLSSLELGDSALYFCASTGGTEWNYGYTFGSGTRLTVV.

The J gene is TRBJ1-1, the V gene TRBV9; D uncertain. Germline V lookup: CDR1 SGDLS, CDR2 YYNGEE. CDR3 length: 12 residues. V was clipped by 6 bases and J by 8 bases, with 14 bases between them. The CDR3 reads CASIFDRGEAFF. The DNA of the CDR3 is TGTGCCAGCATCTTTGACCGAGGGGAAGCTTTCTTT.

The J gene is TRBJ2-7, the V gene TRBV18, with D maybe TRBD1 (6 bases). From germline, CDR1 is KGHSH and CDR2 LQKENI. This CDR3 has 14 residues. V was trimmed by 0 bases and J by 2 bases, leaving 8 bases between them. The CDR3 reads CASSPPRDTYEQYF. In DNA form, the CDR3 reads TGTGCCAGCTCACCACCGAGGGACACCTACGAGCAGTACTTC.